This T cell receptor beta chain was recovered during a study of T cell repertoires in cytomegalovirus infection. Using its own MiXCR run on the reads, TCRdb lists one record per CDR3 protein. The data hold fewer than 850,000 distinct CDR3 sequences, with 25% to 35% observed a single time. Overall study results and limits: Clonotype analysis showed dominance of the ex vivo response by HLA-C-restricted CMV-specific TCR beta clonotypes.

CDR3 size: 15 residues. V was clipped by 6 bases and J by 3 bases; unmatched bases: 6. This clonotype was counted only a few times. The antigen is not known. The rearrangement links TRBV12-3 or TRBV12-4 to TRBJ2-5; 11 positions match TRBD2. Source: cultured CD8+ T cells from PBMCs, taken from culture after CMV antigen stimulation. The receptor was isolated from a human donor in good health (CMV status not recorded). Some clones in this sample may be carry-over from other donors' samples. The CDR3: CASSPSGGPKETQYF. In nucleotides, the CDR3 is TGTGCCAGCAGCCCTAGCGGGGGGCCCAAAGAGACCCAGTACTTC.